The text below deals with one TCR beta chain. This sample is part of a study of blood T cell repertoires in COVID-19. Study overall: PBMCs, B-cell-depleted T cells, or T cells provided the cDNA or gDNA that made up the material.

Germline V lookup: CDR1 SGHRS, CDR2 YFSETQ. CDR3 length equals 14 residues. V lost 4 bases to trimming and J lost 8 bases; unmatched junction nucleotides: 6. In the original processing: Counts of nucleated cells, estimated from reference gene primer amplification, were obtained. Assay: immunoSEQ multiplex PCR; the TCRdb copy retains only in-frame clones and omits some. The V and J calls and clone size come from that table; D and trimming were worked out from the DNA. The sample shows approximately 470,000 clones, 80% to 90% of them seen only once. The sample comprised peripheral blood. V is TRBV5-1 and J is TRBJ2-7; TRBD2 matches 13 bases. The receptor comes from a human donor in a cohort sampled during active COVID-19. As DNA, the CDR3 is TGCGCCAGCAGCGTAGGGACTAGCGGGACTAAGCAGTACTTC. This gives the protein CASSVGTSGTKQYF.